This TCR beta chain was sequenced during a study of shared clonotypes between healthy human individuals. Study at large: For every donor, three CD4 naive, three CD4 memory, two CD8 naive and one CD8 memory plates were used.

The CDR3 runs to 16 residues. V trimming: 7 bases; J trimming: 2 bases; junction bases outside the gene matches: 9. CDR1 and CDR2 from the germline V gene are LNHDA and SQIVND (reference sequence). In the case of this clone: Antigen unknown.

Genomic DNA belonging to each subset was distributed in equal measure over several immunoSEQ plates. TCRdb's copy holds only in-frame clones and misses some; the assay was immunoSEQ multiplex PCR. The sample contains fewer than 400,000 clones, under 80% of which appear only once. Overall study findings and caveats: On the whole, naive subsets had larger estimated richness than memory subsets had.

The J gene is TRBJ1-5, the V gene TRBV19; 9 bases match TRBD1. The sequence came from a man aged 30 to 45 in good health. Sequencing input: memory CD4+ T cells sorted from blood. This sample's subset: CD45RA-negative fraction. In nucleotides, the CDR3 is TGTGCCAGTAATATTCCGGGACAGGGCGGCAATCAGCCCCAGCATTTT. This sequence encodes CASNIPGQGGNQPQHF. The complete variable domain, with remaining parts taken from reference TRBV19 and TRBJ1-5, reads DGGITQSPKYLFRKEGQNVTLSCEQNLNHDAMYWYRQDPGQGLRLIYYSQIVNDFQKGDIAEGYSVSREKKESFPLTVTSAQKNPTAFYLCASNIPGQGGNQPQHFGDGTRLSIL.